Each of the 31 T cell receptor beta chains below was sequenced from the same sample in a study. A single record per CDR3 protein comes from TCRdb applying MiXCR to the RT-PCR reads. The data show approximately 720,000 distinct CDR3 sequences, 14% seen once. Specimen: memory CD4+ T cells from blood. These receptors all come from a female donor in good health, serving as a healthy control.

In this sample, this clonotype turned up a few times. V usage is TRBV24-1 and J usage is TRBJ2-3; D perhaps matches TRBD1 (6 bases). The V gene lost 3 bases and the J gene lost 0 bases, with 9 bases spanning the gap. The CDR3 loop spans 15 amino acids. From germline, CDR1 is KGHDR and CDR2 SFDVKD. In DNA, the CDR3 is TGTGCCACCAGTGATGGACAGCTTAGCACAGATACGCAGTATTTT. Its protein is CATSDGQLSTDTQYF.

In regard to this clonotype: This CDR3 is missing its conserved last phenylalanine or tryptophan, likely due to a read error. No DNA is shown, since the ends of the CDR3 on it are uncertain; the CDR3 is the one TCRdb lists. The chain combines TRBV7-6 with TRBJ2-7; the table's D call TRBD1 went unverified against the DNA. Germline V gene lookup returns CDR1 SGHVS and CDR2 FNYEAQ. The CDR3 spans 8 amino acids, including both terminal residues. CDR3 in amino acids: CASSLSGG.

The V and J genes are TRBV19 and TRBJ2-7; possible D gene TRBD1, 5 bases. This CDR3 is 15 amino acids long. The V gene's germline CDR1 is LNHDA and CDR2 SQIVND (reference sequence). With 1 base removed from V and 3 bases from J, the gap between germline ends came to 13 bases. The CDR3 DNA sequence: TGTGCCAGTAGTATAGGGGGCGCCAACTACTACGAGCAGTACTTC. Protein sequence: CASSIGGANYYEQYF. The whole variable domain, filled in from reference TRBV19 and TRBJ2-7, reads DGGITQSPKYLFRKEGQNVTLSCEQNLNHDAMYWYRQDPGQGLRLIYYSQIVNDFQKGDIAEGYSVSREKKESFPLTVTSAQKNPTAFYLCASSIGGANYYEQYFGPGTRLTVT.

V usage is TRBV4-3 and J usage is TRBJ1-2, with unresolved D. The CDR3 runs 14 residues. Germline V CDR1 and CDR2: LGHNA, YSLEER. V lost 4 bases and J lost 4, with 13 bases in between. The CDR3 loop reads CASSPPGGFYGYTF. Here the CDR3 DNA reads TGCGCCAGCAGCCCGCCCGGCGGATTCTATGGCTACACCTTC.

The genes are TRBV6-1 and TRBJ1-3; the match to TRBD1 covers 7 bases. CDR3 length equals 16 residues. With V trimmed by 6 bases and J by 0 bases, 8 bases remained unmatched. Germline CDR1 reads MNHNS; CDR2 reads SASEGT. CDR3 protein: CASRRTGFFSGNTIYF. DNA for the CDR3: TGTGCCAGCAGACGGACAGGTTTCTTCTCTGGAAACACCATATATTTT.

The chain employs TRBV7-2 and TRBJ1-4; 8 bases agree with TRBD1. Per germline, CDR1 SGHTA and CDR2 FQGNSA. Losses at the gene ends were 5 bases for V and 3 bases for J; bases not matched to a gene: 5. The CDR3 consists of 15 residues. The CDR3 DNA follows: TGTGCCAGCAGCCTAGACAGGGGACCTAATGAAAAACTGTTTTTT. Translated: CASSLDRGPNEKLFF.

In its sample, this clonotype was seen a few times. The rearrangement links TRBV12-3 or TRBV12-4 to TRBJ1-1; tentative D call: TRBD1 (6 bases). The CDR3 has 13 residues. Trimming took off 6 bases at V and 8 bases at J, with 16 bases between the two ends. CDR3 DNA: TGTGCCAGCAGCCTACGCCGACAGGTCGAAGCTTTCTTT. Encoded protein: CASSLRRQVEAFF.

This clonotype has more than one count but fewer than ten. The chain has TRBV9 and TRBJ2-5; D tentatively fits TRBD1 or TRBD2 (5 bases each). From germline, CDR1 is SGDLS and CDR2 YYNGEE. This CDR3 has 16 residues. With 2 bases removed from V and 0 bases from J, the gap between germline ends came to 14 bases. Written as DNA, the CDR3 is TGTGCCAGCAGCGTGGGACGTTCCCTGTACCAAGAGACCCAGTACTTC. This sequence encodes CASSVGRSLYQETQYF.

The chain has TRBV4-2 and TRBJ2-1; 7 bases fit TRBD1. The CDR3 consists of 13 residues. Germline V gene lookup returns CDR1 LGHNA and CDR2 YNFKEQ. With 4 bases clipped from V and 14 bases from J, the junction kept 11 bases outside the gene matches. This CDR3 reads CASSRISGDSKFF. The CDR3 coding sequence is TGTGCCAGCAGCCGCATTTCCGGGGACAGTAAGTTCTTC.

This clonotype turned up a few times. The chain joins TRBV7-2 to TRBJ2-1; D might be TRBD2 (6 bases). Germline loops: CDR1 SGHTA, CDR2 FQGNSA. The CDR3 is made up of 16 amino acids. Trimming stripped 1 base from V and 0 bases from J, with 10 bases between. CDR3 sequence: CASSLGGGFSYNEQFF. The CDR3 DNA reads as TGTGCCAGCAGCTTAGGGGGAGGTTTCTCCTACAATGAGCAGTTCTTC.

The chain couples TRBV13 to TRBJ2-7; D is possibly TRBD1 (6 bases). CDR1 and CDR2 from the germline V gene are PRHDT and FYEKMQ (reference sequence). This CDR3 has 15 residues. Trimming cost V 5 bases and J 6 bases, with 20 bases left between them. The chain's CDR3 is CASSGGRKVAFEQYF. In DNA, the CDR3 is TGTGCCAGCAGCGGGGGCCGAAAGGTCGCCTTCGAGCAGTACTTC.

There are many counts of this clonotype. The gene calls are TRBV6-5 and TRBJ1-3; 7 positions match TRBD1. The CDR3 is 16 residues long. Germline loops: CDR1 MNHEY, CDR2 SVGAGI. V lost 0 bases and J lost 4; bases outside the gene matches: 6. CDR3 sequence: CASSYSGGLGGNTIYF. In nucleotides, the CDR3 is TGTGCCAGCAGTTACTCAGGGGGCCTGGGAGGAAACACCATATATTTT.

This clonotype has more than one count but fewer than ten. The chain employs TRBV20-1 and TRBJ2-7; 7 bases map to TRBD2. The length of the CDR3 is 13 residues. Germline trimming cut 6 bases from V and 3 bases from J; bases unmatched to any gene: 8. Germline V gives CDR1 DFQATT, CDR2 SNEGSKA (reference sequence). CDR3 nucleotides: TGCAGTGCAAATCCGGGACTAAACTACGAGCAGTACTTC. Translating gives CSANPGLNYEQYF.

This clonotype was observed a few times. V is TRBV30 and J is TRBJ1-2; D is uncertain. V dropped 3 bases and J dropped 2 bases, with 7 bases sitting between them. The V gene's germline CDR1 is GTSNPN and CDR2 SVGIG (reference sequence). The CDR3 runs to 12 residues. The CDR3 nucleotides read TGTGCCTGGAGAGGCAAGAACTATGGCTACACCTTC. It yields the protein CAWRGKNYGYTF. Complete variable domain (other parts from reference TRBV30 and TRBJ1-2): SQTIHQWPATLVQPVGSPLSLECTVEGTSNPNLYWYRQAAGRGLQLLFYSVGIGQISSEVPQNLSASRPQDRQFILSSKKLLLSDSGFYLCAWRGKNYGYTFGSGTRLTVV.

This clonotype has more than one count but fewer than ten. This chain connects TRBV6-2 or TRBV6-3 to TRBJ2-7, with 9 bases lining up with TRBD1. V was pared by 5 bases and J by 9 bases, with 23 bases of the junction left unmatched. This CDR3 contains 18 residues. Germline V gene data show CDR1 as MNHEY and CDR2 as SVGEGT. As DNA, the CDR3 is TGTGCCAGCAGTCCCGCCAACCTGGGACAGGGCACCGTCGTCGGGCAGTACTTC. This translates into CASSPANLGQGTVVGQYF.

This clonotype has at least ten counts. V and J are TRBV7-3 and TRBJ2-1; D may be TRBD1 (6 bases). Germline values: CDR1 SGHTA, CDR2 FQGTGA. Between the trimmed V and J ends, which lost 5 bases and 5 bases, there was a span of 13 bases. The CDR3 consists of 14 residues. The CDR3 protein is CASSPTGNDNEQFF. As DNA, the CDR3 is TGTGCCAGCAGCCCCACAGGGAACGACAATGAGCAGTTCTTC.

This clonotype was counted a few times. The chain is built from TRBV20-1 and TRBJ1-1, with D possibly matching TRBD1 (5 bases). CDR1 is DFQATT and CDR2 is SNEGSKA in the germline V gene (reference sequence). Trimming removed 0 bases from V and 1 base from J, with 12 bases in between. The CDR3 has 15 amino acids. Written as DNA, the CDR3 is TGCAGTGCTAGAGAGAGCCTGACAGCGAACACTGAAGCTTTCTTT. Translated, it gives CSARESLTANTEAFF.

This clonotype was seen more than once but under ten times. The rearrangement uses TRBV20-1 and TRBJ2-1; a possible D gene is TRBD2 (6 bases). In germline, CDR1 is DFQATT, CDR2 SNEGSKA (reference sequence). Trimming cost V 2 bases and J 4 bases, with 18 bases left between them. The CDR3 extends over 16 amino acids. In DNA form, the CDR3 reads TGCAGTGCTAGACCGCCCTCGGGAGTGGGGTACAATGAGCAGTTCTTC. Its translation is CSARPPSGVGYNEQFF.

The sample holds many counts of this clonotype. CDR3 in amino acids: CATSEHNEQFF. CDR3 DNA sequence: TGTGCCACCAGTGAACACAATGAGCAGTTCTTC. The chain is built from TRBV24-1 and TRBJ2-1; the D is unclear. Between the trimmed V and J ends, which lost 4 bases and 5 bases, there was a span of 2 bases. The CDR3 totals 11 residues. Germline V gene sequence: CDR1 KGHDR, CDR2 SFDVKD.

The count of this clonotype is one. This chain uses TRBV6-6 with TRBJ1-4; tentatively, D is TRBD1 (5 bases). Germline CDR1 MNHNY, CDR2 SVGAGI (reference sequence). The CDR3 has 14 residues. V lost 6 bases and J 6 bases, leaving 14 bases between the germline ends. The CDR3 protein is CASSFDKGDEKLFF. CDR3 nucleotide sequence: TGTGCCAGCAGCTTCGACAAAGGGGATGAAAAACTGTTTTTT.

V usage is TRBV10-3 and J usage is TRBJ2-6; D unclear. Deletions cut 2 bases from V and 2 bases from J, with 4 bases between. CDR1 is ENHRY and CDR2 is SYGVKD in the germline V gene. The CDR3 sequence is 14 residues long. This CDR3 is CAISEETGANVLTF. The CDR3 nucleotides read TGTGCCATCAGTGAGGAAACTGGGGCCAACGTCCTGACTTTC.

The chain uses TRBV20-1 and TRBJ1-1, with 7 bases aligning to TRBD1. V dropped 5 bases and J dropped 7; count of bases not matched to a gene: 7. CDR3 length equals 12 residues. Germline V gene lookup returns CDR1 DFQATT and CDR2 SNEGSKA (reference sequence). The CDR3 nucleotides are TGCAGTGCTTTCTCACAGGGGATTGAAGCTTTCTTT. Encoded protein: CSAFSQGIEAFF.

The table lists this clonotype with a few counts. The V gene is TRBV6-5, the J gene TRBJ1-1; the D gene is possibly TRBD1 (6 bases). The CDR3 has 15 amino acids. V lost 7 bases to trimming and J lost 7 bases, with 22 bases between them. Germline V CDR1 and CDR2: MNHEY, SVGAGI. CDR3 DNA sequence: TGTGCCAGCACTGAAAAGGGGGGCCTTTTTAATGAAGCTTTCTTT. As protein: CASTEKGGLFNEAFF.

The rearrangement joins TRBV12-3 or TRBV12-4 to TRBJ1-1; 10 positions match TRBD1. The CDR3 loop spans 14 amino acids. V was clipped by 5 bases and J by 4 bases; unmatched bases: 4. The CDR3 is CASSTDRGSTEAFF. In nucleotides, the CDR3 is TGTGCCAGCAGTACGGACAGGGGGTCCACTGAAGCTTTCTTT.

This clonotype showed up just a few times. The gene calls are TRBV30 and TRBJ2-5; D not certain. Germline loops: CDR1 GTSNPN, CDR2 SVGIG (reference sequence). This CDR3 has 13 amino acids. Trimming shortened V by 4 bases and J by 5 bases, and 14 bases separated the two germline ends. The DNA for the CDR3 is TGTGCCTGGACTGTGCTCTTGGGGGAGACCCAGTACTTC. Its translation is CAWTVLLGETQYF. Supplemented by reference TRBV30 and TRBJ2-5, the full variable domain reads SQTIHQWPATLVQPVGSPLSLECTVEGTSNPNLYWYRQAAGRGLQLLFYSVGIGQISSEVPQNLSASRPQDRQFILSSKKLLLSDSGFYLCAWTVLLGETQYFGPGTRLLVL.

The CDR3 nucleotides read TGTGCCAGCAGTTACTCGTTCGGCAGCTACGAGCAGTACTTC. It is translated as CASSYSFGSYEQYF. The chain links TRBV6-5 to TRBJ2-7; D ambiguous. This CDR3 contains 14 residues. Germline values: CDR1 MNHEY, CDR2 SVGAGI. V gave up 0 bases and J gave up 3 bases, with 9 bases separating them.

This clonotype has at least ten counts. The gene calls are TRBV20-1 and TRBJ2-7; D is ambiguous. CDR3 size: 12 residues. Trimming removed 5 bases at V and 7 bases at J, with 15 bases between. The V gene's germline CDR1 is DFQATT and CDR2 SNEGSKA (reference sequence). The CDR3 sequence is CSAPRPGLEQYF. The CDR3 DNA follows: TGCAGTGCTCCCCGCCCGGGTTTGGAGCAGTACTTC.

J is TRBJ2-7 and V is TRBV18; D gene unclear. This CDR3 spans 13 amino acids. Germline V gene data show CDR1 as KGHSH and CDR2 as LQKENI. V was clipped by 2 bases and J by 5 bases, with 10 bases between them. As DNA, the CDR3 is TGTGCCAGCTCACCAGTTACTTTTAACGAGCAGTACTTC. Its protein product is CASSPVTFNEQYF.

The chain couples TRBV20-1 to TRBJ2-1; 13 bases line up with TRBD2. The CDR3 loop spans 14 amino acids. With 5 bases clipped from V and 7 bases from J, the junction kept 5 bases outside the gene matches. CDR1 is DFQATT and CDR2 is SNEGSKA in the germline V gene (reference sequence). Here the CDR3 reads CSALGTSGKNEQFF. In DNA, the CDR3 is TGCAGTGCTTTGGGGACTAGCGGGAAGAATGAGCAGTTCTTC.

This clonotype was seen more than once but under ten times. J is TRBJ1-2 and V is TRBV2, with 8 bases aligning to TRBD1. Germline CDR1 SNHLY, CDR2 FYNNEI. CDR3 size: 14 residues. After removal of 7 bases from V and 5 bases from J, the junction contained 9 bases not matched to a gene. The CDR3 reads CASTLTTGGYGYTF. CDR3 nucleotide sequence: TGTGCCAGCACCCTAACTACAGGGGGTTATGGCTACACCTTC.

This clonotype was seen many times. This rearrangement joins TRBV5-1 to TRBJ1-1; TRBD1 is a possible D gene (5 bases). The ends were cut back, 4 bases at V and 3 bases at J, with 22 bases in the middle. CDR3 length: 17 amino acids. Germline V gene data show CDR1 as SGHRS and CDR2 as YFSETQ. The CDR3 is CASSPQRPGIGDTEAFF. The CDR3, as DNA: TGCGCCAGCAGCCCCCAACGCCCAGGGATTGGGGACACTGAAGCTTTCTTT.